The sequence of this T cell receptor beta chain was determined in a study of shared clonotypes between healthy human individuals. The germline CDR1 and CDR2 sequences are SGHRS and YFSETQ. The CDR3 has 15 residues. Trimming pared 4 bases from V and 5 bases from J, leaving 19 bases between. Per the original methods: ImmunoSEQ only sent back junction sequences with no quality scores, so filtering was done differently. Data came from immunoSEQ multiplex PCR; TCRdb stores just in-frame clones and leaves some out. V and J calls and clone size follow that table, whereas D and trimming were derived from the DNA. The sample lists 2 million to 3 million clones; approximately 94% were seen once. Donation came from healthy HIV-negative adults that had no recent acute infections or vaccinations. All of the donors resided in Nashville, Tennessee, and each was a Caucasian adult. CD45RA+ naive and CD45RA-negative memory subsets were separated from CD4+ cells.

This receptor was taken from a man younger than 30 in good health. Some clones in this sample may be carry-over from other donors' samples. The chain links TRBV5-1 to TRBJ2-7; D is perhaps TRBD2 (5 bases). Sequences were obtained from naive CD4+ T cells from PBMCs. As for subset: CD45RA+ positively selected. The DNA of the CDR3 is TGCGCCAGCAGCCTCCGAGGACTGGGAGAGGACGAGCAGTACTTC. Protein sequence: CASSLRGLGEDEQYF.